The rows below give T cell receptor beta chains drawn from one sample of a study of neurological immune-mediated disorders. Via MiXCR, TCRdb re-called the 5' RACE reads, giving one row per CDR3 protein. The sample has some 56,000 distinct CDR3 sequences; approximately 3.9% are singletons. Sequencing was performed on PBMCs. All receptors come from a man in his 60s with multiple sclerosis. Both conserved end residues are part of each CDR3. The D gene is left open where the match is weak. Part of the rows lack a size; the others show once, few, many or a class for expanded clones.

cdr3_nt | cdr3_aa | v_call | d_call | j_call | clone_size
TGTGCCAGCAGCGTAGCAGGCCAAAACTATGGCTACACCTTC | CASSVAGQNYGYTF | TRBV9 | NA | TRBJ1-2 | many
TGTGCCAGCAGCTTCTCGGGTATGGGGAATGAGCAGTTCTTC | CASSFSGMGNEQFF | TRBV7-9 | NA | TRBJ2-1 | many
TGTGCCAGCAGCCAATCAAAGACCCAGTACTTC | CASSQSKTQYF | TRBV14 | NA | TRBJ2-5 | NA
TGTGCCACCAGTGATTTGCAGGGATCTGAAGCTTTCTTT | CATSDLQGSEAFF | TRBV24-1 | NA | TRBJ1-1 | many
TGTGCCAGCAGCCCAAGGACAAACTATGGCTACACCTTC | CASSPRTNYGYTF | TRBV21-1 | NA | TRBJ1-2 | many
TGTGCCAGCAGCCAACTTCTAGCGGGAGTTAGTCGAACCGGGGAGCTGTTTTTT | CASSQLLAGVSRTGELFF | TRBV14 | TRBD2 | TRBJ2-2 | many
TGTGCCAGCAGCCCAGCGGGAGGAGGCTCCTACAATGAGCAGTTCTTC | CASSPAGGGSYNEQFF | TRBV7-9 | TRBD2 | TRBJ2-1 | few
TGCGCCAGCAGCTTTCAGGGACAGGGCTTGTCGATCTCCTACAATGAGCAGTTCTTC | CASSFQGQGLSISYNEQFF | TRBV5-1 | TRBD1 | TRBJ2-1 | many
TGTGCCAGCAGCTTTAGGGGGCCTAATGAAAAACTGTTTTTT | CASSFRGPNEKLFF | TRBV5-5 | TRBD1 | TRBJ1-4 | many
TGTGCCAGCAGCAAAAATGAACGCGGTGGAGAGACCCAGTACTTC | CASSKNERGGETQYF | TRBV21-1 | NA | TRBJ2-5 | many
TGTGCCAGCAGGCAGGGGATCGGGGCGAAAGCAGGGTACGAGCAGTACTTC | CASRQGIGAKAGYEQYF | TRBV21-1 | NA | TRBJ2-7 | many
TGCAGTGCTAGGGAACAGGGGGCGAGGACTGAAGCTTTCTTT | CSAREQGARTEAFF | TRBV20-1 | TRBD1 | TRBJ1-1 | many
TGTGCCAGCAGTTTCGGGGCTAGCGGGGGGGCGTCCACAGATACGCAGTATTTT | CASSFGASGGASTDTQYF | TRBV12-3/TRBV12-4 | TRBD2 | TRBJ2-3 | many
TGTGCCAGCAAGGAGGCCGCGTATTCACCCCTCCACTTT | CASKEAAYSPLHF | TRBV6-6 | NA | TRBJ1-6 | many
TGCGCCAGCAGATCCCCAGCGGGGGGACAAAACGAATACAATGAGCAGTTCTTC | CASRSPAGGQNEYNEQFF | TRBV5-1 | TRBD2 | TRBJ2-1 | many
TGTGCCATCCGGGACAGGGTGGAGGCAGATACGCAGTATTTT | CAIRDRVEADTQYF | TRBV10-3 | TRBD1 | TRBJ2-3 | many
TGCAGTGCTAGAGATCCGGGACAGGGAGGAGGAAACACCATATATTTT | CSARDPGQGGGNTIYF | TRBV20-1 | TRBD1 | TRBJ1-3 | many
TGTGCCAGCAGTTTTTACAGGACCCACAATGAGCAGTTCTTC | CASSFYRTHNEQFF | TRBV27 | NA | TRBJ2-1 | many
TGCAGCGTTGGACAAACGACAGGGCGAGGAGGCTACACCTTC | CSVGQTTGRGGYTF | TRBV29-1 | TRBD1 | TRBJ1-2 | many
TGTGCCAGCAGCCGACGAACAGGGGGCGAAAACACCGGGGAGCTGTTTTTT | CASSRRTGGENTGELFF | TRBV5-5 | TRBD1 | TRBJ2-2 | many
TGTGCCAGCAGCTCGACAGGGTTATATGGCTACACCTTC | CASSSTGLYGYTF | TRBV7-2 | TRBD1 | TRBJ1-2 | many
TGCGCCAGCAGTGAGTCCGAGGCTTCGAACACTGAAGCTTTCTTT | CASSESEASNTEAFF | TRBV10-1 | NA | TRBJ1-1 | many
TGCAGTGCCCAACAGGAAACTAATGAAAAACTGTTTTTT | CSAQQETNEKLFF | TRBV20-1 | NA | TRBJ1-4 | few
TGTGCCAGCAGTGAAGCGCTTGGGGTAGCGGGGATACTCGGTACGCAGTATTTT | CASSEALGVAGILGTQYF | TRBV2 | TRBD2 | TRBJ2-3 | many